A single sample is the source of the 27 T cell receptor beta chains below, sequenced in a study of T cell repertoires in cytomegalovirus infection (dated by TCRdb to about 2019). Data came from an Illumina HiSeq 1500. TCRdb reran the public reads through fastp at Q25 and MiXCR, keeping productive beta chains. Each record represents a unique CDR3 protein, reported with the most common genes and DNA among its rows. This sample lists around 200,000 distinct CDR3 sequences; approximately 17% were detected once. Together, the top ten hold about 23% of the sample. What was sequenced was CD8+ T cells from PBMCs. Source of these receptors: a human donor in good health (CMV status not recorded). Some clones in this sample may be carry-over from other donors' samples.

J is TRBJ2-2 and V is TRBV7-9; 7 nucleotides match TRBD1. Germline V gene data show CDR1 as SEHNR and CDR2 as FQNEAQ (reference sequence). J was trimmed by 4 bases and V by 4 bases; bases with no gene match: 6. The CDR3 is made up of 15 amino acids. The CDR3 nucleotides are TGTGCCAGCAGCTCGACCCACAGGGGCACCGGGGAGCTGTTTTTT. This encodes CASSSTHRGTGELFF.

The table lists this clonotype with many counts. J is TRBJ1-2 and V is TRBV7-9, with D uncertain. The germline V gene has CDR1 SEHNR and CDR2 FQNEAQ (reference sequence). The CDR3 length is 19 residues. Trimming cost V 4 bases and J 3 bases, with 27 bases left between them. The CDR3 sequence is CASSSSLSGFKDIDYGYTF. CDR3 nucleotides: TGTGCCAGCAGCTCTAGCCTCTCGGGGTTTAAGGATATAGACTATGGCTACACCTTC.

J is TRBJ1-1 and V is TRBV20-1, with a weak D call TRBD1 (6 bases). The germline V gene has CDR1 DFQATT and CDR2 SNEGSKA (reference sequence). Trimming shortened V by 5 bases and J by 2 bases, and 21 bases separated the two germline ends. The CDR3 contains 16 residues. The CDR3 loop is CSALGKLDRINTEAFF. The DNA for the CDR3 is TGCAGTGCTCTCGGCAAATTAGACAGGATTAACACTGAAGCTTTCTTT.

This clonotype was counted a few times. The chain recombines TRBV9 with TRBJ1-5, with a weak D call TRBD1 (6 bases). V was shortened by 3 bases and J by 7 bases, with 14 bases between the two germline ends. The CDR3 loop spans 14 amino acids. Germline V lookup: CDR1 SGDLS, CDR2 YYNGEE. The CDR3 here is CASSAGHSGQPQHF. CDR3 DNA: TGTGCCAGCAGCGCGGGACATTCGGGACAGCCCCAGCATTTT.

In its sample, this clonotype was seen once. The chain is built from TRBV6-4 and TRBJ2-1, with 12 bases that match TRBD2. Germline lookup yields CDR1 MRHNA and CDR2 SNTAGT. V dropped 6 bases and J dropped 6; count of bases not matched to a gene: 6. This CDR3 region has 15 residues. As DNA, the CDR3 is TGTGCCAGCAGCAAGGGACTAGCGGGCTTCAATGAGCAGTTCTTC. As protein: CASSKGLAGFNEQFF.

The gene calls are TRBV2 and TRBJ2-2; 7 bases match TRBD1. This CDR3 has 14 residues. J gave up 4 bases and V 6 bases, and 5 bases lay outside the gene matches. CDR1 is SNHLY, CDR2 FYNNEI, per germline. This CDR3 reads CASSSTGATGELFF. CDR3 nucleotides: TGTGCCAGCAGCAGTACAGGGGCCACCGGGGAGCTGTTTTTT.

The chain uses TRBV6-1 and TRBJ1-3; no clear D gene. The germline V gene has CDR1 MNHNS and CDR2 SASEGT. The length of the CDR3 is 13 residues. V was pared by 7 bases and J by 0 bases, with 7 bases between. The DNA for the CDR3 is TGTGCCAGCACCGGCTACTCTGGAAACACCATATATTTT. It translates to CASTGYSGNTIYF.

The chain has TRBV7-2 and TRBJ2-7; D might be TRBD1 or TRBD2, each matching 5 bases. The ends were cut back, 4 bases at V and 3 bases at J, with 13 bases in the middle. Germline V lookup: CDR1 SGHTA, CDR2 FQGNSA. This CDR3 contains 14 residues. The CDR3 protein is CASSSDWDLYEQYF. The CDR3 bases are TGTGCCAGCAGCTCGGACTGGGACCTCTACGAGCAGTACTTC.

In its sample, this clonotype ranks as medium-sized. The CDR3 DNA follows: TGTGCCAGCAGCTTAATCGGGACAGCAAACGGCAATCAGCCCCAGCATTTT. Amino acids: CASSLIGTANGNQPQHF. The chain combines TRBV7-8 with TRBJ1-5; 7 bases align to TRBD1. This CDR3 is built from 17 residues. V lost 2 bases and J lost 2; bases outside the gene matches: 9. Germline CDR1 is SGHVS and CDR2 is FQNEAQ.

This clonotype was seen many times. The chain links TRBV7-9 to TRBJ1-6; a weak D match, TRBD1 (6 bases). V gave up 3 bases and J gave up 8 bases, with 11 bases separating them. This CDR3 is 14 amino acids long. Germline-derived CDR1 and CDR2 are SEHNR and FQNEAQ (reference sequence). The CDR3 sequence is CASSFTRGDSPLHF. Here the CDR3 DNA reads TGTGCCAGCAGCTTTACCAGGGGCGATTCACCCCTCCACTTT.

This clonotype was seen more than once but under ten times. This sequence joins TRBV20-1 and TRBJ1-5; TRBD1 aligns across 7 bases. Trimming took 5 bases from V and 7 from J; bases not matched to a gene: 14. The CDR3 contains 15 residues. Germline lookup yields CDR1 DFQATT and CDR2 SNEGSKA (reference sequence). The CDR3 DNA reads TGCAGTGCTGGCCCCGGGAGGGGGCGAGGGCAGCCCCAGCATTTT. This translates into CSAGPGRGRGQPQHF.

The chain is built from TRBV29-1 and TRBJ1-1; D not certain. The germline V and J ends were trimmed by 1 base and 8 bases, with 14 bases remaining between them. The CDR3 contains 13 residues. The V gene's germline CDR1 is SQVTM and CDR2 ANQGSEA. In DNA, the CDR3 is TGCAGCGTTGAAGCTAGGAGTCCCCTCGAAGCTTTCTTT. Protein: CSVEARSPLEAFF.

This clonotype was picked up a small number of times. The chain is built from TRBV7-2 and TRBJ2-4; TRBD2 matches at 10 bases. The CDR3 extends over 17 amino acids. With 1 base clipped from V and 2 bases from J, the junction kept 5 bases outside the gene matches. Germline values: CDR1 SGHTA, CDR2 FQGNSA. The CDR3 loop reads CASSLGLTSGPKNIQYF. The CDR3 DNA reads TGTGCCAGCAGCTTAGGGTTGACTAGCGGGCCCAAAAACATTCAGTACTTC.

The genes are TRBV19 and TRBJ1-1, with D uncertain. This CDR3 has 15 residues. V dropped 1 base and J dropped 1 base, with 10 bases sitting between them. Germline-derived CDR1 and CDR2 are LNHDA and SQIVND (reference sequence). CDR3 coding DNA: TGTGCCAGTAGTATAGCGGGTGGATGGAACACTGAAGCTTTCTTT. Translation gives CASSIAGGWNTEAFF.

The chain uses TRBV9 and TRBJ2-1, with 9 bases lining up with TRBD1. The CDR3 covers 13 residues. The V gene's germline CDR1 is SGDLS and CDR2 YYNGEE. V lost 7 bases and J lost 5; bases outside the gene matches: 4. The CDR3 loop is CASDRGVDNEQFF. The CDR3 DNA reads TGTGCCAGCGACAGGGGGGTAGACAATGAGCAGTTCTTC.

This clonotype was detected a few times. The chain links TRBV20-1 to TRBJ2-2; D perhaps matches TRBD1 (6 bases). With 0 bases removed from V and 9 bases from J, the gap between germline ends came to 17 bases. The germline CDR1 and CDR2 sequences are DFQATT and SNEGSKA (reference sequence). The CDR3 has 15 amino acids. The chain's CDR3 is CSARDRGSAKWELFF. Here the CDR3 DNA reads TGCAGTGCTAGAGACAGGGGAAGTGCTAAGTGGGAGCTGTTTTTT.

V and J are TRBV7-9 and TRBJ1-5; possibly TRBD1 for D (6 bases). V shed 4 bases and J shed 4 bases, with 17 bases lying between them. This CDR3 contains 16 residues. CDR1 and CDR2 from the germline V gene are SEHNR and FQNEAQ (reference sequence). The CDR3 region is CASSSRTAHRNQPQHF. In DNA form, the CDR3 reads TGTGCCAGCAGCTCCCGGACAGCCCACCGAAATCAGCCCCAGCATTTT.

This clonotype was counted between two and nine times. This chain uses TRBV7-6 with TRBJ2-2; TRBD2 aligns across 13 bases. CDR1 is SGHVS and CDR2 is FNYEAQ in the germline V gene. This CDR3 is built from 19 residues. J gave up 5 bases and V 7 bases, and 16 bases lay outside the gene matches. The CDR3 sequence: CASTPRAPLAGGPTGELFF. The CDR3, as DNA: TGTGCCAGCACCCCCCGAGCCCCACTAGCGGGGGGGCCAACCGGGGAGCTGTTTTTT.

This clonotype showed up just a few times. The rearrangement uses TRBV25-1 and TRBJ2-1, with D maybe TRBD1 (5 bases). The CDR3 sequence is 15 residues long. CDR1 is MGHDK, CDR2 SYGVNS, per germline. Trimming stripped 4 bases from V and 2 bases from J, with 12 bases between. The CDR3 sequence: CASSARGIPYNEQFF. DNA of the CDR3: TGTGCCAGCAGTGCAAGGGGAATCCCCTACAATGAGCAGTTCTTC.

The CDR3 sequence: CASSSTGGRETQYF. In DNA, the CDR3 is TGTGCCAGCAGCTCGACAGGGGGCAGGGAGACCCAGTACTTC. The V and J genes are TRBV7-3 and TRBJ2-5; TRBD1 aligns across 10 bases. Germline CDR1 is SGHTA and CDR2 is FQGTGA. The CDR3 is made up of 14 amino acids. V trimming: 4 bases; J trimming: 5 bases; junction bases outside the gene matches: 4.

The chain joins TRBV29-1 to TRBJ1-2; D perhaps matches TRBD1 (5 bases). V gave up 0 bases and J gave up 9 bases, with 11 bases separating them. Germline CDR1 SQVTM, CDR2 ANQGSEA. This CDR3 region has 12 residues. In DNA, the CDR3 is TGCAGCGTTGAAGATCGGGGCGGGAGCTACACCTTC. This gives the protein CSVEDRGGSYTF.

This clonotype was seen a few times. This chain uses TRBV7-2 with TRBJ1-5, with a tentative D call TRBD1 (5 bases). Trimming took off 5 bases at V and 1 base at J, with 12 bases between the two ends. This CDR3 has 15 amino acids. Looked up from germline, CDR1 is SGHTA and CDR2 is FQGNSA. The CDR3 spells CASSLDRDSNQPQHF. The CDR3 nucleotides are TGTGCCAGCAGCCTGGACCGGGACAGCAATCAGCCCCAGCATTTT.

The chain employs TRBV7-9 and TRBJ1-2; no clear D. Germline assignment: CDR1 SEHNR and CDR2 FQNEAQ (reference sequence). This CDR3 spans 14 amino acids. Trimming cost V 5 bases and J 6 bases, with 16 bases left between them. CDR3 protein: CASSPRTLADGYTF. The CDR3, as DNA: TGTGCCAGCAGCCCGCGGACCCTGGCGGATGGCTACACCTTC.

This clonotype has just a few counts. The rearrangement uses TRBV10-2 and TRBJ2-3; 10 bases align to TRBD2. Trimming took 3 bases from V and 7 from J; bases not matched to a gene: 13. CDR1 is WSHSY, CDR2 SAAADI, per germline. This CDR3 spans 17 amino acids. For the CDR3, the DNA is TGCGCCAGCAGTGAAAACTCGCAGCGGGGGGGCATAAATACGCAGTATTTT. Translated, it gives CASSENSQRGGINTQYF.

This clonotype was seen a handful of times. The V call is TRBV7-9, the J call TRBJ2-2; no definite D call. The V gene lost 7 bases and the J gene lost 6 bases, with 12 bases spanning the gap. There are 13 residues in the CDR3. CDR1 is SEHNR and CDR2 is FQNEAQ in the germline V gene (reference sequence). In DNA form, the CDR3 reads TGTGCCAGCAACATATTAGTTCCCGGGGAGCTGTTTTTT. Translating it yields CASNILVPGELFF.

This clonotype was found a few times. This chain links TRBV12-3 or TRBV12-4 with TRBJ1-1; perhaps TRBD1 as D (6 bases). Trimming pared 7 bases from V and 1 base from J, leaving 13 bases between. This CDR3 region has 14 residues. CDR3 loop: CASTPGQRNTEAFF. The CDR3 DNA reads as TGTGCCAGCACCCCGGGACAAAGGAACACTGAAGCTTTCTTT.

There are a few counts of this clonotype. This chain joins TRBV2 and TRBJ2-7, with D unclear. There are 10 residues in the CDR3. Trimming removed 4 bases from V and 4 bases from J, with 2 bases in between. CDR1 and CDR2 from the germline V gene are SNHLY and FYNNEI. CDR3 sequence: CASSVYEQYF. As DNA, the CDR3 is TGTGCCAGCAGTGTATACGAGCAGTACTTC.